These T cell receptor beta chains were read from a single sample in a study of identical twins. TCRdb called the 5' RACE reads again in MiXCR, with one record for every CDR3 protein. This table has around 500,000 distinct CDR3 sequences, approximately 14% appearing once. The sample was also linked to a second study, of yellow fever vaccine responses in identical twins.

Sequences were obtained from CD4+ T cells sorted from blood. Source of these receptors: a woman aged 18-29 years in good health. CDR3s include the opening cysteine and the closing phenylalanine or tryptophan. A D gene is named only where the DNA matches it firmly. Size tells how often a clone was seen (once, few, many) or the class of an expanded clone, and some rows leave it out.

J: TRBJ2-6; D: -; V: TRBV12-3/TRBV12-4; size: few; CDR3: CASTLVIGSGANVLTF; DNA: TGTGCCAGCACCCTAGTAATTGGTTCTGGGGCCAACGTCCTGACTTTC
J: TRBJ2-1; D: TRBD1; V: TRBV20-1; size: -; CDR3: CSARSFRTGSYNEQFF; DNA: TGCAGTGCTAGAAGTTTTAGGACAGGGTCTTACAATGAGCAGTTCTTC
J: TRBJ2-1; D: -; V: TRBV7-9; size: few; CDR3: CASSFRRGANEQFF; DNA: TGTGCCAGCAGCTTCCGCAGGGGGGCAAATGAGCAGTTCTTC
J: TRBJ2-5; D: TRBD2; V: TRBV11-2; size: -; CDR3: CASSSLAGGLETQYF; DNA: TGTGCCAGCAGCTCCTTAGCGGGGGGGCTTGAGACCCAGTACTTC
J: TRBJ2-1; D: TRBD2; V: TRBV7-2; size: few; CDR3: CASSSASGIYNEQFF; DNA: TGTGCCAGCAGCTCGGCTAGCGGGATTTACAATGAGCAGTTCTTC
J: TRBJ2-1; D: -; V: TRBV9; size: few; CDR3: CASRPQGLQYNEQFF; DNA: TGTGCCAGCAGGCCACAGGGACTACAGTACAATGAGCAGTTCTTC
J: TRBJ1-6; D: TRBD1; V: TRBV7-8; size: -; CDR3: CASSSGPDRVLSPLHF; DNA: TGTGCCAGCAGCTCAGGTCCGGACAGGGTCCTTTCACCCCTCCACTTT
J: TRBJ1-1; D: -; V: TRBV10-3; size: -; CDR3: CAISGTEMNTEAFF; DNA: TGTGCCATCAGTGGGACAGAGATGAACACTGAAGCTTTCTTT
J: TRBJ1-1; D: -; V: TRBV5-1; size: -; CDR3: CASSLVGRSEAFF; DNA: TGCGCCAGCAGCTTGGTGGGACGCTCTGAAGCTTTCTTT
J: TRBJ2-7; D: -; V: TRBV5-1; size: -; CDR3: CASSSLDRLGVEQYF; DNA: TGCGCCAGCAGCTCACTAGACAGACTAGGGGTTGAGCAGTACTTC
J: TRBJ2-7; D: TRBD1; V: TRBV20-1; size: -; CDR3: CSALGQPNSYEQYF; DNA: TGCAGTGCTCTGGGACAGCCAAATTCCTACGAGCAGTACTTC
J: TRBJ2-3; D: -; V: TRBV6-1; size: few; CDR3: CASSRGLSLYSTDTQYF; DNA: TGTGCCAGCAGCCGGGGGTTGAGCCTCTATAGCACAGATACGCAGTATTTT
J: TRBJ2-1; D: -; V: TRBV28; size: -; CDR3: CASSGDTGGHGPAIF; DNA: TGTGCCAGCAGTGGAGATACCGGAGGACACGGCCCAGCGATCTTC
J: TRBJ2-7; D: TRBD1; V: TRBV6-1; size: few; CDR3: CASRAQGLRTYEQYF; DNA: TGTGCCAGCAGGGCACAGGGGTTGAGGACCTACGAGCAGTACTTC
J: TRBJ2-7; D: -; V: TRBV5-6; size: few; CDR3: CASSRLGPYSYEQYF; DNA: TGTGCCAGCAGCCGATTGGGACCCTACTCCTACGAGCAGTACTTC
J: TRBJ2-1; D: -; V: TRBV4-3; size: -; CDR3: CASSQDWLGRGTYNEQFF; DNA: TGCGCCAGCAGCCAAGATTGGCTCGGGCGGGGCACCTACAATGAGCAGTTCTTC
J: TRBJ2-1; D: TRBD1; V: TRBV9; size: few; CDR3: CASSGTGKNNEQFF; DNA: TGTGCCAGCAGCGGGACAGGAAAAAACAATGAGCAGTTCTTC
J: TRBJ1-4; D: -; V: TRBV7-9; size: -; CDR3: CASSLTGSTNEKLFF; DNA: TGTGCCAGCAGCTTAACGGGATCAACTAATGAAAAACTGTTTTTT
J: TRBJ2-1; D: TRBD2; V: TRBV10-3; size: -; CDR3: CAIRTSGGYNEQFF; DNA: TGTGCCATCAGGACTAGCGGGGGTTACAATGAGCAGTTCTTC
J: TRBJ2-3; D: -; V: TRBV7-2; size: -; CDR3: CASSLERRSTQYF; DNA: TGTGCCAGCAGCTTAGAGCGGAGGAGCACGCAGTATTTT
J: TRBJ2-1; D: TRBD2; V: TRBV20-1; size: -; CDR3: CSAHGRSSYNEQFF; DNA: TGCAGTGCTCACGGGAGGAGCTCCTACAATGAGCAGTTCTTC
J: TRBJ1-5; D: -; V: TRBV12-3/TRBV12-4; size: -; CDR3: CASSPSVPPQHF; DNA: TGTGCCAGCAGTCCCAGCGTCCCGCCCCAGCATTTT
J: TRBJ1-3; D: -; V: TRBV6-1; size: many; CDR3: CASSQSVPYSGNTIYF; DNA: TGTGCCAGCAGCCAATCGGTCCCATACTCTGGAAACACCATATATTTT
J: TRBJ1-5; D: TRBD1; V: TRBV20-1; size: few; CDR3: CSARDRGSIVSNQPQHF; DNA: TGCAGTGCTAGGGACAGGGGGAGCATTGTTAGCAATCAGCCCCAGCATTTT
J: TRBJ2-2; D: -; V: TRBV29-1; size: few; CDR3: CSTGPTNTGELFF; DNA: TGCAGCACAGGACCCACGAACACCGGGGAGCTGTTTTTT
J: TRBJ1-2; D: -; V: TRBV5-1; size: -; CDR3: CASSPGLDGYGYTF; DNA: TGCGCCAGCAGCCCGGGACTTGACGGGTATGGCTACACCTTC
J: TRBJ2-1; D: TRBD2; V: TRBV4-3; size: few; CDR3: CASSPRVAGEVEQFF; DNA: TGCGCCAGCAGCCCTCGGGTAGCGGGAGAGGTTGAGCAGTTCTTC
J: TRBJ2-3; D: TRBD2; V: TRBV7-2; size: few; CDR3: CASSLSAGGPADTQYF; DNA: TGTGCCAGCAGCTTATCTGCGGGGGGGCCCGCAGATACGCAGTATTTT
J: TRBJ2-1; D: -; V: TRBV12-3/TRBV12-4; size: few; CDR3: CASSLAGAGGEQFF; DNA: TGTGCCAGCAGTTTAGCGGGGGCCGGGGGTGAGCAGTTCTTC
J: TRBJ2-5; D: TRBD2; V: TRBV5-5; size: -; CDR3: CASSLEGLAVETQYF; DNA: TGTGCCAGCAGCTTGGAGGGTCTAGCGGTAGAGACCCAGTACTTC
J: TRBJ1-1; D: -; V: TRBV6-4; size: few; CDR3: CASKRGGNTEAFF; DNA: TGTGCCAGCAAACGTGGGGGAAACACTGAAGCTTTCTTT
J: TRBJ1-6; D: -; V: TRBV3-1; size: many; CDR3: CASRTGYNSPLHF; DNA: TGTGCCAGTCGGACTGGATATAATTCACCCCTCCACTTT
J: TRBJ2-7; D: -; V: TRBV25-1; size: -; CDR3: CASSAETLAQYF; DNA: TGTGCCAGCAGTGCAGAAACCCTCGCGCAGTACTTC
J: TRBJ2-7; D: -; V: TRBV12-3/TRBV12-4; size: -; CDR3: CASRQTASSSYEQYF; DNA: TGTGCCAGCAGACAAACAGCATCAAGCTCCTACGAGCAGTACTTC
J: TRBJ2-2; D: -; V: TRBV10-3; size: few; CDR3: CAISELGGSNTGELFF; DNA: TGTGCCATCAGTGAACTTGGGGGCTCGAACACCGGGGAGCTGTTTTTT
J: TRBJ2-5; D: -; V: TRBV20-1; size: -; CDR3: CSASLGGGETQYF; DNA: TGCAGTGCTAGTTTGGGGGGCGGAGAGACCCAGTACTTC
J: TRBJ2-3; D: -; V: TRBV7-2; size: -; CDR3: CASSSGRGSTDTQYF; DNA: TGTGCCAGCAGCAGCGGTCGTGGTAGCACAGATACGCAGTATTTT
J: TRBJ2-7; D: -; V: TRBV6-5; size: -; CDR3: CVVGQGVYEQYF; DNA: TGTGTCGTGGGGCAGGGAGTATACGAGCAGTACTTC
J: TRBJ2-3; D: -; V: TRBV5-4; size: -; CDR3: CASSGTSFTDTQYF; DNA: TGTGCCAGCAGCGGAACTAGTTTCACAGATACGCAGTATTTT
J: TRBJ2-5; D: TRBD2; V: TRBV20-1; size: few; CDR3: CSAGGTSGETQYF; DNA: TGCAGTGCCGGGGGGACTAGCGGGGAGACCCAGTACTTC
J: TRBJ2-2; D: TRBD2; V: TRBV5-5; size: few; CDR3: CASSLAGDSTGELFF; DNA: TGTGCCAGCAGCTTAGCGGGAGATTCCACCGGGGAGCTGTTTTTT
J: TRBJ1-2; D: -; V: TRBV11-2; size: few; CDR3: CASSHRAREYGYTF; DNA: TGTGCCAGCAGCCACCGGGCGCGGGAATATGGCTACACCTTC
J: TRBJ2-7; D: -; V: TRBV7-2; size: few; CDR3: CASSLTGTKGGINEQYF; DNA: TGTGCCAGCAGCTTAACGGGAACAAAGGGGGGTATCAACGAGCAGTACTTC
J: TRBJ2-3; D: -; V: TRBV29-1; size: -; CDR3: CSVVGGGSTTDTQYF; DNA: TGCAGCGTTGTCGGAGGGGGCAGTACCACAGATACGCAGTATTTT
J: TRBJ2-3; D: TRBD2; V: TRBV6-1; size: -; CDR3: CASRGLAGGSSTDTQYF; DNA: TGTGCCAGCAGGGGACTAGCGGGAGGGAGCTCCACAGATACGCAGTATTTT
J: TRBJ2-1; D: TRBD2; V: TRBV5-1; size: -; CDR3: CASRAGRGGPDEQFF; DNA: TGCGCCAGCAGAGCGGGGCGGGGGGGCCCGGATGAGCAGTTCTTC
J: TRBJ2-7; D: -; V: TRBV4-1; size: -; CDR3: CASSQPSGGEQYF; DNA: TGCGCCAGCAGCCAACCAAGTGGGGGCGAGCAGTACTTC
J: TRBJ2-7; D: -; V: TRBV18; size: many; CDR3: CASSRGLEGEQYF; DNA: TGTGCCAGCTCACGTGGACTGGAGGGGGAGCAGTACTTC
J: TRBJ1-5; D: -; V: TRBV3-1; size: -; CDR3: CASSQERTGQPQHF; DNA: TGTGCCAGCAGCCAAGAGAGGACGGGTCAGCCCCAGCATTTT
J: TRBJ1-4; D: -; V: TRBV7-2; size: few; CDR3: CASSLRTAATNEKLFF; DNA: TGTGCCAGCAGCTTACGGACAGCTGCAACTAATGAAAAACTGTTTTTT
J: TRBJ2-2; D: -; V: TRBV18; size: few; CDR3: CASSPQDISNTGELFF; DNA: TGTGCCAGCTCACCCCAAGACATCTCCAACACCGGGGAGCTGTTTTTT
J: TRBJ2-7; D: TRBD1; V: TRBV5-1; size: -; CDR3: CASSLTGQGLEQYF; DNA: TGCGCCAGCAGCTTGACGGGACAGGGCCTCGAGCAGTACTTC
J: TRBJ1-5; D: -; V: TRBV12-3/TRBV12-4; size: many; CDR3: CASSSDGGNQPQHF; DNA: TGTGCCAGCAGTTCCGACGGCGGCAATCAGCCCCAGCATTTT
J: TRBJ2-7; D: -; V: TRBV7-2; size: few; CDR3: CASSLGSGQAYEQYF; DNA: TGTGCCAGCAGCTTAGGGTCAGGGCAAGCGTACGAGCAGTACTTC
J: TRBJ2-2; D: TRBD2; V: TRBV7-2; size: -; CDR3: CASSPHGLAASTGELFF; DNA: TGTGCCAGCAGCCCCCATGGACTAGCGGCATCCACCGGGGAGCTGTTTTTT
J: TRBJ2-1; D: -; V: TRBV29-1; size: few; CDR3: CSGEISYNEQFF; DNA: TGCAGCGGCGAAATTTCCTACAATGAGCAGTTCTTC
J: TRBJ2-3; D: TRBD2; V: TRBV7-2; size: -; CDR3: CASSIRTSGGTDTQYF; DNA: TGTGCCAGCAGCATACGCACTAGCGGGGGCACAGATACGCAGTATTTT
J: TRBJ2-1; D: TRBD2; V: TRBV29-1; size: -; CDR3: CSVLGLAGVTTYNEQFF; DNA: TGCAGCGTTCTGGGACTAGCGGGAGTAACGACTTACAATGAGCAGTTCTTC